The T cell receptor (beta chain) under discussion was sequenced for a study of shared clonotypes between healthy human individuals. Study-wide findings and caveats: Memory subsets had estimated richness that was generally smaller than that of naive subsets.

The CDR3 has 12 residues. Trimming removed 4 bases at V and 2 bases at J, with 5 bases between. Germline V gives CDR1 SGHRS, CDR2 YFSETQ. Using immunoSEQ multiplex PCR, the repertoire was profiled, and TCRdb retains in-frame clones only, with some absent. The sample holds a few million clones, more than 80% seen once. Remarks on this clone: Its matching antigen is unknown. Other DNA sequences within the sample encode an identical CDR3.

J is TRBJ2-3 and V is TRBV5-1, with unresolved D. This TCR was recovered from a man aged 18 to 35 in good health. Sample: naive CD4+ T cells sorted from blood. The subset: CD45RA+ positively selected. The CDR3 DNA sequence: TGCGCCAGCAGCCTTTCCACAGATACGCAGTATTTT. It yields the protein CASSLSTDTQYF.